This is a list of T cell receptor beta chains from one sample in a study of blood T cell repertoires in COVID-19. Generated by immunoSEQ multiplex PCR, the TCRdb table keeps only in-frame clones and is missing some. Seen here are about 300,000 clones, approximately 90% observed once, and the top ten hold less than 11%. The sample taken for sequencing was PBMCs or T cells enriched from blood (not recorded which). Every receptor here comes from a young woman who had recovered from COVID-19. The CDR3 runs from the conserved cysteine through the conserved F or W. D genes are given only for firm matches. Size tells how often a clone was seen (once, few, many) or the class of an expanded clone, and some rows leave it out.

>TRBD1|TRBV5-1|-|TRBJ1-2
TGCGCCAGCAGCTGGGTCGGACAGGGCGGCTATGGCTACACCTTC
CASSWVGQGGYGYTF
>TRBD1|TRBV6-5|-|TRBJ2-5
TGTGCCAGCAGTTACTCGACAGCAGGGGGTCAGCAGACCCAGTACTTC
CASSYSTAGGQQTQYF
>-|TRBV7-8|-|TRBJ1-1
TGTGCCAGCAGCTGGGGCATAGGTCAGAACACTGAAGCTTTCTTT
CASSWGIGQNTEAFF
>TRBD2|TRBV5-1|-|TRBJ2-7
TGCGCCAGCAGGGAACTAGCGGGAGGGACCTACGAGCAGTACTTC
CASRELAGGTYEQYF
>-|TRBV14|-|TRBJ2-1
TGTGCCAGCAGCCAAGTGGAGACGGCCCCCAATGAGCAGTTCTTC
CASSQVETAPNEQFF
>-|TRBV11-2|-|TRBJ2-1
TGTGCCAGCAGCCCTCAGGGGCGGTTCTTAGAACAGTTCTTC
CASSPQGRFLEQFF
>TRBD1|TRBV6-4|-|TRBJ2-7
TGTGCCAGCAGTGAAGGGACAGGGGCCGAGCAGTACTTC
CASSEGTGAEQYF
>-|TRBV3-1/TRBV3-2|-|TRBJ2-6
TGTGCCAGCAGCCCGCGGGTTCGGGGTCTCCCTTCTGGGGCCAACGTCCTGACTTTC
CASSPRVRGLPSGANVLTF
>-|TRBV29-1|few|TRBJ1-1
TGCAGCGCCCAGGGGCGAGACACTGAAGCTTTCTTT
CSAQGRDTEAFF
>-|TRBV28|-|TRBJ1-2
TGTGCCAGCAGTCCTACTTCAGGGGCTTTTGGCTACACCTTC
CASSPTSGAFGYTF
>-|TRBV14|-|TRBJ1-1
TGTGCCAGCAGCCATGGCCCTGAAGCTTTCTTT
CASSHGPEAFF
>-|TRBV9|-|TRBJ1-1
TGTGCCAGCAGCGCGGGAGGGGGAATGAACACTGAAGCTTTCTTT
CASSAGGGMNTEAFF
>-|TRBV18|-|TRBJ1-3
TGTGCCAGCTCACCGGCGGTGGCAGCTACCTCTGGAAACACCATATATTTT
CASSPAVAATSGNTIYF
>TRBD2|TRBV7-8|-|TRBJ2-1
TGTGCCAGCAGCTTAGCGAGGGTTAGAACTAGCGGGAGGGCCGGATACAATGAGCAGTTCTTC
CASSLARVRTSGRAGYNEQFF
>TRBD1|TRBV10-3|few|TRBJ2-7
TGTGCCATCAGTGGAGACAGGGTGCAGTACTTC
CAISGDRVQYF
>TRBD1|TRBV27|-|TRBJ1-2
TGTGCCAGCAGTTCCCCGGGACAGGGGGCTGGCTACACCTTC
CASSSPGQGAGYTF
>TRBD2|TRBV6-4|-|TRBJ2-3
TGTGCCAGCAGTAAAGCGGGGGGTCGGACAGATACGCAGTATTTT
CASSKAGGRTDTQYF
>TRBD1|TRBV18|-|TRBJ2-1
TGTGCCAGCTCACCAATTCGGACAGGGCTCGACAATGAGCAGTTCTTC
CASSPIRTGLDNEQFF